This T cell receptor beta chain is drawn from a study of blood T cells in healthy people across ages. The V and J ends lost 3 bases and 2 bases, in that order; junction bases with no gene match: 3. The CDR3 has 14 amino acids. Per the germline V gene, CDR1 is SGDLS and CDR2 is YYNGEE. Together with a sample-barcoded 5' primer, a J-beta primer mix was included in a second PCR lasting roughly 6 to 12 cycles. A single record per CDR3 protein comes from TCRdb applying MiXCR to the 5' RACE reads. The data show 750,000 to 950,000 distinct CDR3 sequences, roughly 24% seen once. The same sample was also used in a study of T cells of mothers and their children.

The TCR comes from a boy younger than 18 in good health. Sequencing was carried out using blood. The rearrangement links TRBV9 to TRBJ2-5; 8 nucleotides line up with TRBD2. The CDR3 spells CASSAGGGQETQYF. The DNA of the CDR3 is TGTGCCAGCAGCGCCGGGGGGGGACAAGAGACCCAGTACTTC.